A single T cell receptor (beta chain) is shown here with its context. The antigen this receptor binds is unknown. Per-nucleotide qualities are absent, and no much larger clonotype sits a single base away. Participants in the prospective study were enrolled through a virtual design, were aged about 18 to 100 years, and lived in under 25 United States geographic areas. In the prospective study, participants were assigned to cohorts based on the clinical history participants reported in a screening survey and a study questionnaire. Each participant in the prospective study had whole blood, serum and a nasopharyngeal or oropharyngeal swab collected by mobile phlebotomists. Participants in the prospective study had the option to provide additional blood draws and questionnaires over a roughly two-month period. Before DNA extraction, prospective study blood samples were shipped either frozen or at room temperature.

The source of the sample is a study of blood T cell repertoires in COVID-19 (dated by TCRdb to 2020 to 2022). Context from the whole study: The collaborator samples originated in the United States, Italy and Spain and spanned the acute and convalescent phases of COVID-19. The prospective study material was composed of cDNA or gDNA derived from T cells, B-cell-depleted T cells, or PBMCs. Deeply sampled blood TCRbeta repertoires from subjects exposed to, actively infected with, or recovered from COVID-19 were included in the dataset. The repertoires were released in a freely available public database intended as a resource for research on the immune response to SARS-CoV-2. The samples were drawn from the first 160 participants of the ongoing ImmuneRACE study and from over a thousand subjects provided by 6 global collaborators. The sample metadata nearly always contained a de-identified subject ID, COVID-19 status, age in years and sex. Where available, HLA class I and class II types were obtained from metadata supplied by the sample provider rather than from assay-based typing.

TCRbeta CDR3 regions were amplified from genomic DNA using the immunoSEQ Assay, a bias-controlled multiplex PCR. On the authors' methods: Nucleated cell counts per sample were estimated from amplification of reference gene primers within the assay. To quantify the absolute abundance of each unique TCRbeta CDR3 rearrangement, sequence reads were collapsed and filtered. For each sample, productive Simpson clonality was calculated as the square root of Simpson's diversity index across productive rearrangements. Entries here come from immuneACCESS through TCRdb and include only in-frame sequences with V and J called. Some clones fail to appear in such tables; in the studies checked, an unresolved V gene covers under half of the shortfall, and the cause of the remainder is unknown. V and J calls and clone size are those listed in that table; D and trimming were worked out from the DNA. The sample includes roughly 400,000 clones, with roughly 88% observed a single time. The ten largest clones capture approximately 2.1% of the sample.

Overall study results and their limits: Clinical and demographic metadata were provided uncurated, with the amount varying by source and participant.

V is pared back by 8 bases and J by 3 bases, with 4 bases lying between the germline termini. From the cysteine up to the phenylalanine, the CDR3 has a length of 10 residues. Of the read, only the CDR3 DNA is kept; its 30 bases are in frame from base 1. Taken from the germline V gene, the CDR1 and CDR2 loops are SNHLY and FYNNEI. This TCR came from a woman aged 40-49 years with acute COVID-19. This receptor chain uses TRBV2 and TRBJ1-1, with the D gene not confidently named. Sequenced input: PBMCs or T cells enriched from blood (not recorded which). In nucleotide form, the sequence is TGTGCCAGCGGCTACACTGAAGCTTTCTTT. This encodes CASGYTEAFF.